The following is a T cell receptor beta chain sequence with its context. This sample is part of a study of T-cell reconstitution after alpha-beta-depleted transplantation in children. The TCRbeta library was prepared with unique molecular identifiers. Via MiXCR, TCRdb re-called the PCR reads, giving one row per CDR3 protein. The table lists 250,000 to 300,000 distinct CDR3 sequences, more than 9% of them singletons. V lost 1 base to trimming and J lost 13 bases, with 17 bases between them. Germline V gene lookup returns CDR1 DFQATT and CDR2 SNEGSKA (reference sequence). This CDR3 has 13 residues. This sample comprised PBMCs from the stem cell graft donor, obtained from the stem cell graft. This sequence originates from a human donor who donated a stem cell graft to a child with SCID. The chain combines TRBV20-1 with TRBJ1-5; D might be TRBD1 (5 bases). This CDR3 reads CSARGGKGTPQHF. In DNA, the CDR3 is TGCAGTGCTAGAGGGGGGAAGGGCACCCCTCAGCATTTT.